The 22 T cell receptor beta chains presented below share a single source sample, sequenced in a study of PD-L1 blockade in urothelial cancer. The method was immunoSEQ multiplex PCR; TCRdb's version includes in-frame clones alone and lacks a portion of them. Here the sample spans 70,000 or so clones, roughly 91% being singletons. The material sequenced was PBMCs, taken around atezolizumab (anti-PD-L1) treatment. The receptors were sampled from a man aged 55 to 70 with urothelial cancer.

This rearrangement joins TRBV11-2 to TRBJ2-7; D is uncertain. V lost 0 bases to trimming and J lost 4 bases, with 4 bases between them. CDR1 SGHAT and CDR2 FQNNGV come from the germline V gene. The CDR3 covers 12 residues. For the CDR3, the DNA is TGTGCCAGCAGCTTAGACCAGTACGAGCAGTACTTC. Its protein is CASSLDQYEQYF.

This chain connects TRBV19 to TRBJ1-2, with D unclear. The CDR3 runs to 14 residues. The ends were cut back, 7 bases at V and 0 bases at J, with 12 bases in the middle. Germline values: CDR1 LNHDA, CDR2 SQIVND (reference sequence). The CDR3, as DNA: TGTGCCAGTACTCCAATGCGGTCTAACTATGGCTACACCTTC. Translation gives CASTPMRSNYGYTF.

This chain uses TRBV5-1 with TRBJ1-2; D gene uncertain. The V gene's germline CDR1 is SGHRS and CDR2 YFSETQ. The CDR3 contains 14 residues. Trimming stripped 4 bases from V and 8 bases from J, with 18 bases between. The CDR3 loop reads CASSQDGGREGYTF. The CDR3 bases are TGCGCCAGCAGCCAGGATGGAGGTCGGGAAGGCTACACCTTC.

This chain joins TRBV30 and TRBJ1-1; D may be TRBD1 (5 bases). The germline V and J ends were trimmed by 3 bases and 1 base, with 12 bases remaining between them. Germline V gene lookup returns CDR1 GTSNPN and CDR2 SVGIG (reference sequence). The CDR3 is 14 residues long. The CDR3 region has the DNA TGTGCCTGGAGAGCCGGGGGTCGGAACACTGAAGCTTTCTTT. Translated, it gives CAWRAGGRNTEAFF.

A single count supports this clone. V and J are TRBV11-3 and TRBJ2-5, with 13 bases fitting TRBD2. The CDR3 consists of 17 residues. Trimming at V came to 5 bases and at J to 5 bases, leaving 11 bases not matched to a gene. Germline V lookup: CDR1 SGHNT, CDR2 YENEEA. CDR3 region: CASSLIAGTSGTETQYF. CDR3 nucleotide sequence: TGTGCCAGCAGCCTCATCGCCGGGACTAGCGGGACCGAGACCCAGTACTTC.

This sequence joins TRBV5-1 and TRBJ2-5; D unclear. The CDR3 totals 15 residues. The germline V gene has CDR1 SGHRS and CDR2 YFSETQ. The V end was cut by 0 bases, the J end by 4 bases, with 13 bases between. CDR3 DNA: TGCGCCAGCAGCTTGGCCTCGGAGTTGGGAGAGACCCAGTACTTC. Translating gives CASSLASELGETQYF.

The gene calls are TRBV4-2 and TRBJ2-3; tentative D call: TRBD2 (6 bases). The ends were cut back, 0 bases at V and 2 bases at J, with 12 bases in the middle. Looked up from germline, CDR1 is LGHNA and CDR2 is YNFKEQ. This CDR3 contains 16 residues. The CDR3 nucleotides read TGTGCCAGCAGCCAAGATCGGGGCGGGGACACAGATACGCAGTATTTT. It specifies CASSQDRGGDTDTQYF.

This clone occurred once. CDR3 bases: TGTGCCAGCAGTTACTCGACAGGGGAGGGCGAAAAACTGTTTTTT. Its protein product is CASSYSTGEGEKLFF. This chain connects TRBV6-5 to TRBJ1-4; the match to TRBD1 covers 8 bases. Germline trimming cut 0 bases from V and 8 bases from J; bases unmatched to any gene: 5. In germline, CDR1 is MNHEY, CDR2 SVGAGI. This CDR3 spans 15 amino acids.

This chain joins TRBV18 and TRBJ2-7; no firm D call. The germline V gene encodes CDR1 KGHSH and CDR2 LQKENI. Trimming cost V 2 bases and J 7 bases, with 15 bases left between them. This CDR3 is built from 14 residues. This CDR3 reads CASSPESQAREQYF. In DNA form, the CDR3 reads TGTGCCAGCTCACCAGAAAGTCAAGCGAGGGAGCAGTACTTC.

CDR3 region: CASSLSGFGNTIYF. The CDR3 DNA follows: TGTGCCAGCAGTCTATCAGGATTCGGAAACACCATATATTTT. The chain combines TRBV28 with TRBJ1-3; D ambiguous. Germline V gene data show CDR1 as MDHEN and CDR2 as SYDVKM. The CDR3 is 14 residues long. Trimming pared 5 bases from V and 4 bases from J, leaving 12 bases between. The full variable domain, in which reference TRBV28 and TRBJ1-3 provide the parts outside the CDR3, is DVKVTQSSRYLVKRTGEKVFLECVQDMDHENMFWYRQDPGLGLRLIYFSYDVKMKEKGDIPEGYSVSREKKERFSLILESASTNQTSMYLCASSLSGFGNTIYFGEGSWLTVV.

The CDR3 DNA reads TGTGCCAGCAGTGAAACTTACCGGGACACCACTAACTATGGCTACACCTTC. This encodes CASSETYRDTTNYGYTF. The chain carries TRBV6-1 and TRBJ1-2; D is possibly TRBD1 (6 bases). The CDR3 spans 17 residues. The germline gives CDR1 MNHNS, CDR2 SASEGT. V lost 2 bases and J lost 0, with 16 bases in between.

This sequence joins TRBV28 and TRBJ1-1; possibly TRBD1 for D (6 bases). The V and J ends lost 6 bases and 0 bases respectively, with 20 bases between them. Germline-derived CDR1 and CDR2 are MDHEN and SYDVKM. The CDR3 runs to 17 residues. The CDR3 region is CASRGGQGQPMNTEAFF. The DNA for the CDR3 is TGTGCCAGCAGGGGTGGGCAAGGACAGCCCATGAACACTGAAGCTTTCTTT.

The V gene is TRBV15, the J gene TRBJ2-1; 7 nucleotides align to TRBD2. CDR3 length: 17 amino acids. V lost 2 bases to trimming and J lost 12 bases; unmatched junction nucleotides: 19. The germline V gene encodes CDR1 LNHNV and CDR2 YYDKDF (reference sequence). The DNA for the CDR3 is TGTGCCACCAGCAGATCGGGCACAGCGGGGCTCGAAGTGGGGCAGTTCTTC. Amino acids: CATSRSGTAGLEVGQFF.

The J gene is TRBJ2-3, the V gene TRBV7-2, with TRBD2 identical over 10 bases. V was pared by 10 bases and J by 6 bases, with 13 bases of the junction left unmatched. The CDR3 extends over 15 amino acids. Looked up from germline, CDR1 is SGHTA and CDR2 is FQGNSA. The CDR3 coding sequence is TGTGCCATCCAAGGCGGTCTAGCGGGAGCGGATACGCAGTATTTT. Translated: CAIQGGLAGADTQYF. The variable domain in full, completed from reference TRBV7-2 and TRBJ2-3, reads GAGVSQSPSNKVTEKGKDVELRCDPISGHTALYWYRQSLGQGLEFLIYFQGNSAPDKSGLPSDRFSAERTGGSVSTLTIQRTQQEDSAVYLCAIQGGLAGADTQYFGPGTRLTVL.

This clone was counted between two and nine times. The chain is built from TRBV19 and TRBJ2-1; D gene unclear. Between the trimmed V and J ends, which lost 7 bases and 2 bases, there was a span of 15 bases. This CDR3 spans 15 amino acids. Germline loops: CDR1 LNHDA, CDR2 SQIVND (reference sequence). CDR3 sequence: CASTKHLGTYNEQFF. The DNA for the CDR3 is TGTGCCAGTACTAAACACCTAGGCACCTACAATGAGCAGTTCTTC.

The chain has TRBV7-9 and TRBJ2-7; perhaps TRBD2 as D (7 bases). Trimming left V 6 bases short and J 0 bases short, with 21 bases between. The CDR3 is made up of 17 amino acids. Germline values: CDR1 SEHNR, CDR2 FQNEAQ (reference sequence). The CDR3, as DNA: TGTGCCAGCAGACAATTGAACAGGGAGGGGAGCTCCTACGAGCAGTACTTC. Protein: CASRQLNREGSSYEQYF.

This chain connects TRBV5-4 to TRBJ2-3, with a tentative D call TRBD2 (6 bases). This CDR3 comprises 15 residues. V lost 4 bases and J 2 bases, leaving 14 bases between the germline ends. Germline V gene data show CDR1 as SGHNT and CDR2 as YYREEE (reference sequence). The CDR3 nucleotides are TGTGCCAGCAGCCCGGAGGGCAGGCTCACAGATACGCAGTATTTT. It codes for CASSPEGRLTDTQYF.

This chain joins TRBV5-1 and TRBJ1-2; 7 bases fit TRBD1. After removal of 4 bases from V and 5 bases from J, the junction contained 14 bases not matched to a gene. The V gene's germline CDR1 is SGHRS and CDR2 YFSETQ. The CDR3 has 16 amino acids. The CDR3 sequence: CASSEEPQGLAYGYTF. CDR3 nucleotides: TGCGCCAGCAGCGAGGAGCCACAGGGGTTAGCATATGGCTACACCTTC.

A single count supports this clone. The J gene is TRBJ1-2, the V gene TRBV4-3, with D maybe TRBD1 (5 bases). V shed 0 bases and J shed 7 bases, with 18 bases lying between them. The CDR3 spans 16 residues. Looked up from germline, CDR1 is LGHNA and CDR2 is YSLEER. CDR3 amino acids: CASSQDLLRGESGYTF. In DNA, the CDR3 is TGCGCCAGCAGCCAAGATCTATTAAGGGGCGAGTCTGGCTACACCTTC.

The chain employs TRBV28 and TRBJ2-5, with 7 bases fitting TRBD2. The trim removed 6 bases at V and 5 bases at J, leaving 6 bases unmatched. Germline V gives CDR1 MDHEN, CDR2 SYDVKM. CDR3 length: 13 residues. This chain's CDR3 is CASRSGGRETQYF. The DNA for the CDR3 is TGTGCCAGCAGGTCGGGAGGTCGGGAGACCCAGTACTTC.

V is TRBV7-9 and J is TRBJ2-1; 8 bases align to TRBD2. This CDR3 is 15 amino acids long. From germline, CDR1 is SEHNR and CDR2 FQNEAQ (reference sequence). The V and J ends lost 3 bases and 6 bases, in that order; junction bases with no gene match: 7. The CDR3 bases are TGTGCCAGCAGCTTTTTCTCGGGAGGGCGCAATGAGCAGTTCTTC. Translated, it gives CASSFFSGGRNEQFF.

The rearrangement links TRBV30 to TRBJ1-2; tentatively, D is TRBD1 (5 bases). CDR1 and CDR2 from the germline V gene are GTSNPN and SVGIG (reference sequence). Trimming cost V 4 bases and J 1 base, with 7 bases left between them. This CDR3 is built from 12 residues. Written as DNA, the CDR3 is TGTGCCTGGACAGGGATTAACTATGGCTACACCTTC. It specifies CAWTGINYGYTF.